This T cell receptor beta chain was sequenced for a study of somatic mutations in cytotoxic T cells in rheumatoid arthritis listed by TCRdb under 2017. A note on the overall study: Some V beta antibody-stained T-cell populations were flow-sorted on a FACSAria II or Sony SH800 at nearly 100% purity, and sorted V beta1+ cells also underwent TCRB sequencing. A total of 60 to 80 rheumatoid arthritis patients and some 18 healthy controls underwent TCRB deep sequencing. To characterize clonality, the study used TCRB deep sequencing while asking whether somatic mutations are carried by expanded CD8+ T-cell clones in newly diagnosed, untreated rheumatoid arthritis. The median ages of the patient and control groups were essentially identical.

For this clone: Its antigen has not been determined. No much larger clone is present one base from it, and per-base qualities are unavailable.

The CDR3 goes from the cysteine to the phenylalanine over 17 residues. The DNA shown is the 51-base CDR3, in frame from base 1. Trimming costs V 2 bases and J 6 bases, and their ends lie 21 bases apart. Via the germline V gene (reference sequence), CDR1 is SSHAT and CDR2 FNYEAQ. Buffy coats from around 21 blood donors served as healthy controls, a group that was 55% female with a median age of 56 years (range about 21-75). On an AutoMACS, CD4+ and CD8+ cells were isolated via positive magnetic bead selection, and their purity was verified by flow cytometry. Peripheral blood mononuclear cells were isolated by Ficoll-Paque PLUS density gradient separation. Nucleospin Tissue or Tissue XS kits were used to extract DNA from CD4-enriched, CD8-enriched or PBMC samples, and a Qubit 2.0 fluorometer was used for quantification. The immunoSEQ assay was applied to genomic DNA for TCRB CDR3 sequencing. Per the source publication's procedure: The analyses included only productive TCRB rearrangements. Clonality was expressed as a Shannon entropy-based productive clonality index, with each clone defined by a unique TCRB CDR3 sequence. Repertoire overlap for a pair of samples was computed from each clone's template counts relative to total templates per sample. A correlation with a Spearman r of roughly 0.61 was found between V-gene usage by flow cytometry and V-gene usage by TCRB sequencing. TCRdb's version of the immuneACCESS table is confined to in-frame rearrangements and falls short of the full clone set. An unresolved V gene accounts for under half of the shortfall where checked; the remainder is of unknown origin. Clone size and V and J calls were adopted from that table, with D and trimming inferred from the DNA. The sample yields about 7,000 clones; roughly 65% were counted once. The ten largest clones represent around 23% of the sample.

Broader findings and caveats from the paper: CD8+ T-cell clonality did not differ significantly between rheumatoid arthritis patients and age-matched healthy controls. Several identical CD8+ TCRB sequences were found in both blood and synovial fluid, and in about an eighth of the roughly 65 patients the largest CD8+ clone exceeded 20% of CD8+ cells. No adjustment for multiple comparisons was made for the slight TRBV07 underrepresentation in patients. The expanded CD8+ clones had unknown antigen targets, and not appearing in virus-specific databases did not rule out that they were virus-specific. Healthy controls showed no age-related increase in CD8+ clonality, whereas patients did (Spearman r of about 0.53).

This sequence originates from a woman in her forties in good health. The rearrangement combines TRBV7-7 with TRBJ2-3; TRBD2 might be the D gene, on 5 matching bases. Sequencing input: CD8+ T cells sorted from blood. CDR3 sequence: CASSLFPPAGSGDTQYF. The nucleotide sequence is TGTGCCAGCAGCTTATTCCCTCCCGCAGGTTCGGGGGATACGCAGTATTTT.